A single sample gave rise to the 4 T cell receptor beta chains below, sequenced in a study of blood T cell repertoires in COVID-19. Sequenced by immunoSEQ multiplex PCR; TCRdb stores in-frame clones only, minus some. Of roughly 380,000 clones listed, about 89% were seen once; the top ten hold approximately 1.5%. Source material: peripheral blood. These receptors all come from a woman in her forties with COVID-19, enrolled during active disease.

The chain recombines TRBV6-1 with TRBJ1-5, with D possibly being TRBD1 (5 bases). Germline V CDR1 and CDR2: MNHNS, SASEGT. With 2 bases removed from V and 14 bases from J, the gap between germline ends came to 13 bases. The CDR3 sequence is 12 residues long. CDR3 DNA sequence: TGTGCCAGCAGTGAACAGGGCTCCGTGGAGCATTTT. Translating gives CASSEQGSVEHF.

This chain uses TRBV11-2 with TRBJ2-7, with 13 bases matching TRBD2. With V trimmed by 5 bases and J by 1 base, 11 bases remained unmatched. Per the germline V gene, CDR1 is SGHAT and CDR2 is FQNNGV. The CDR3 spans 18 residues. CDR3 nucleotide sequence: TGTGCCAGCAGCCTCGAGAGGACTAGCGGGAGAAGGTCCTACGAGCAGTACTTC. Translated, it gives CASSLERTSGRRSYEQYF. The full variable domain, rest sourced from reference TRBV11-2 and TRBJ2-7, is EAGVAQSPRYKIIEKRQSVAFWCNPISGHATLYWYQQILGQGPKLLIQFQNNGVVDDSQLPKDRFSAERLKGVDSTLKIQPAKLEDSAVYLCASSLERTSGRRSYEQYFGPGTRLTVT.

J is TRBJ1-2 and V is TRBV7-2; D call uncertain. Trimming stripped 3 bases from V and 1 base from J, with 9 bases between. Germline values: CDR1 SGHTA, CDR2 FQGNSA. The CDR3 runs 14 residues. CDR3 in amino acids: CASSFAANNYGYTF. The CDR3 DNA follows: TGTGCCAGCAGCTTTGCGGCCAATAACTATGGCTACACCTTC.

V usage is TRBV7-8 and J usage is TRBJ2-1; D is uncertain. Germline assignment: CDR1 SGHVS and CDR2 FQNEAQ. This CDR3 has 14 amino acids. The V and J ends lost 1 base and 6 bases respectively, with 10 bases between them. CDR3 protein: CASSLGRSVNEQFF. CDR3 coding DNA: TGTGCCAGCAGCTTAGGCAGATCAGTCAATGAGCAGTTCTTC.